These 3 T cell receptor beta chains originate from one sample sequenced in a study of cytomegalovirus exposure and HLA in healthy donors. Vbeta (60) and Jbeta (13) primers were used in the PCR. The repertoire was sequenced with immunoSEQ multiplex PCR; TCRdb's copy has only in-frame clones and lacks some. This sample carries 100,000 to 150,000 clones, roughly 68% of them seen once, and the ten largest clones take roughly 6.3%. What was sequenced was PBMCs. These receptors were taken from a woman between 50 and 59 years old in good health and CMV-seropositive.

The CDR3 reads CASSRGTTGTNEKLFF. Here the CDR3 DNA reads TGCGCCAGCAGCCGAGGGACGACAGGGACTAATGAAAAACTGTTTTTT. This sequence joins TRBV5-1 and TRBJ1-4; 7 nucleotides match TRBD1. The CDR3 sequence is 16 residues long. From germline, CDR1 is SGHRS and CDR2 YFSETQ. V dropped 4 bases and J dropped 2; count of bases not matched to a gene: 8. Full variable domain (outside the CDR3, taken from reference TRBV5-1 and TRBJ1-4): KAGVTQTPRYLIKTRGQQVTLSCSPISGHRSVSWYQQTPGQGLQFLFEYFSETQRNKGNFPGRFSGRQFSNSRSEMNVSTLELGDSALYLCASSRGTTGTNEKLFFGSGTQLSVL.

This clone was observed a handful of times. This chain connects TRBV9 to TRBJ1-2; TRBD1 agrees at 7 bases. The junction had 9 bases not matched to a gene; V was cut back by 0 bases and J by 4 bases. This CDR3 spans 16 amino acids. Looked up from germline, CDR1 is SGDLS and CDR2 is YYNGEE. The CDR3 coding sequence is TGTGCCAGCAGCGTAGTCGGACAGGTCAAGGGCTATGGCTACACCTTC. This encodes CASSVVGQVKGYGYTF.

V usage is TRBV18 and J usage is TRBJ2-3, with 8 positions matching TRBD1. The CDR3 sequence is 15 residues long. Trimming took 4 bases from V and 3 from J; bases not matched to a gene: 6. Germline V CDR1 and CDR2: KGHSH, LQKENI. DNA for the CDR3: TGTGCCAGCTCACTCGGACAGGGATTTACAGATACGCAGTATTTT. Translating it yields CASSLGQGFTDTQYF.